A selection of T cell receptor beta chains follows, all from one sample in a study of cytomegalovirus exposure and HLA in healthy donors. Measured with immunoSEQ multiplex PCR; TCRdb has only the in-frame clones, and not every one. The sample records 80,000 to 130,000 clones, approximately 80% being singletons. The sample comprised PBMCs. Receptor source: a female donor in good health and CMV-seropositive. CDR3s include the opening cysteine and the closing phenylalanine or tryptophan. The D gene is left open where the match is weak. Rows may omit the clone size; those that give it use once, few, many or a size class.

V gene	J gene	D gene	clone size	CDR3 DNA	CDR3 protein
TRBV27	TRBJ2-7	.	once	TGTGCCAGCAGTTGGACGGGAGCGAACGAGCAGTACTTC	CASSWTGANEQYF
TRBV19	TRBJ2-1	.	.	TGTGCCAGTAGTATAAGGCCCGGGCGGAGGGAGCAGTTCTTC	CASSIRPGRREQFF
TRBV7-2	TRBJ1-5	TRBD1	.	TGTGCCAGCAGCCCCGACAGGGACCAGCCCCAGCATTTT	CASSPDRDQPQHF
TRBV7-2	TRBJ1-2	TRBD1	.	TGTGCCAGCAGTATCGCCGGACAGGGTTGGGATGGCTACACCTTC	CASSIAGQGWDGYTF
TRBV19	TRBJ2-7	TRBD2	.	TGTGCCAGTAGTATCGCCTGGGGGGGAGTCTACGAGCAGTACTTC	CASSIAWGGVYEQYF
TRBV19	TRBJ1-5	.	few	TGTGCCAGTAGTATCCCGCCAGGGACTTCCAAAAAACGTAGCAATCAGCCCCAGCATTTT	CASSIPPGTSKKRSNQPQHF
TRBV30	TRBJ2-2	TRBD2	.	TGTGCCTGGAAACCCGGGACTAGTAACACCGGGGAGCTGTTTTTT	CAWKPGTSNTGELFF
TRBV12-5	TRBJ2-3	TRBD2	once	TGTGCTAGTGGTTTGGACCCGCTTGGCGGGAGGCGATCAGATACGCAGTATTTT	CASGLDPLGGRRSDTQYF
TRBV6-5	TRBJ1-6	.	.	TGTGCCAGCGGGGTAGGACTAAATTCACCCCTCCACTTT	CASGVGLNSPLHF
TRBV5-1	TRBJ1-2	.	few	TGCGCCAGCGGGAGAGGCTATGGCTACACCTTC	CASGRGYGYTF
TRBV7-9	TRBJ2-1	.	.	TGTGCCAGCAGCTCCCAGGGGAATGAGCAGTTCTTC	CASSSQGNEQFF
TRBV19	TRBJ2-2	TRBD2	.	TGTGCCAGTAGTAGCGGGGGGGCTTACGGGGAGCTGTTTTTT	CASSSGGAYGELFF
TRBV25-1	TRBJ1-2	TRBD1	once	TGTGCCAGCAGTGGGACAGGGCCTACGTCTGGCTACACCTTC	CASSGTGPTSGYTF
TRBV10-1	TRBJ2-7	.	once	TGCGCCAGCAGTGAGGAGGGAGCCAGGGAGCAGTACTTC	CASSEEGAREQYF
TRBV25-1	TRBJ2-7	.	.	TGTGCCAGCAGTGACCTAGCTTCCGAGCAGTACTTC	CASSDLASEQYF
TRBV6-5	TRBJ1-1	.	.	TGTGCCAGCAGGTCTGGACAGAGGCACACTGAAGCTTTCTTT	CASRSGQRHTEAFF
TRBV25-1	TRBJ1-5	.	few	TGTGCCAGCAGTGAATCGGGGTTAGGGAATCAGCCCCAGCATTTT	CASSESGLGNQPQHF
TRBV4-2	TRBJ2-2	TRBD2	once	TGTGCCAGCAGCCAAGGGTTAGCGGGGCTTGCGAACACCGGGGAGCTGTTTTTT	CASSQGLAGLANTGELFF
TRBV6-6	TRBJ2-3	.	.	TGTGCCAGCAGTTACGCGGGACAGTCCTTTACGCAGTATTTT	CASSYAGQSFTQYF
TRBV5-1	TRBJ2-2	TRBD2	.	TGCGCCAGCACCCGTGGACTAGCGGGGGGATTGAACACCGGGGAGCTGTTTTTT	CASTRGLAGGLNTGELFF
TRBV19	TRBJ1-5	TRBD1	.	TGTGCCAGTAGTCTCGGACAGGGACGCGGGAGCAATCAGCCCCAGCATTTT	CASSLGQGRGSNQPQHF
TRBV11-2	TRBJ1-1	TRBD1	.	TGTGCCAGCAGCTTGTCGGGACAGGGGGCCGGGAAAACTGAAGCTTTCTTT	CASSLSGQGAGKTEAFF